This T cell receptor beta chain was observed in a study of T cell repertoires in cytomegalovirus infection. At the level of the study: Indications of both CMV infection and matching HLA type were provided by public TCR beta signatures. Regarding the study as a whole: Ex vivo responses were dominated by HLA-C-restricted CMV-specific TCR beta clonotypes.

Each CDR3 protein gets one entry after TCRdb re-called the reads with MiXCR. This repertoire shows approximately 180,000 distinct CDR3 sequences, roughly a fifth found once; its top ten account for around 3.1%. V lost 2 bases to trimming and J lost 6 bases, with 15 bases between them. Germline CDR1 SGHAT, CDR2 FQNNGV. The CDR3 loop spans 15 amino acids. This clonotype was counted between two and nine times. As yet, its antigen is unknown. The receptor was isolated from a human donor in good health (CMV status not recorded). Some clones in this sample may be carry-over from other donors' samples. Specimen: PBMCs. The genes are TRBV11-2 and TRBJ2-3; D is unresolved. Written as DNA, the CDR3 is TGTGCCAGCAGCTTAAATCGGGCAGCCCAGGATACGCAGTATTTT. This encodes CASSLNRAAQDTQYF.